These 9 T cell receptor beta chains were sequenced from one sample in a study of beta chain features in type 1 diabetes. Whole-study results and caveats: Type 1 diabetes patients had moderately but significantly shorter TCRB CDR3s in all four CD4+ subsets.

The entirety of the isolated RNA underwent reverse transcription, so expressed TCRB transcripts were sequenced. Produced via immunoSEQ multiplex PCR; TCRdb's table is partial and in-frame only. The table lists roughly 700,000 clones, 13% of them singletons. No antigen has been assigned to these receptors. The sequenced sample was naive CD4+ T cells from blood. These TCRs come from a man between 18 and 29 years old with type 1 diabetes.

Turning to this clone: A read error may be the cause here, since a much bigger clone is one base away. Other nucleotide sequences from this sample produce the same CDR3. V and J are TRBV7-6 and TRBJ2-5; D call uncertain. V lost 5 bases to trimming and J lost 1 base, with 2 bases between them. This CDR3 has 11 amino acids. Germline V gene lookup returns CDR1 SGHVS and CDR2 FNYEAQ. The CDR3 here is CASSPQETQYF. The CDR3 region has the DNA TGTGCCAGCAGCCCCCAAGAGACCCAGTACTTC.

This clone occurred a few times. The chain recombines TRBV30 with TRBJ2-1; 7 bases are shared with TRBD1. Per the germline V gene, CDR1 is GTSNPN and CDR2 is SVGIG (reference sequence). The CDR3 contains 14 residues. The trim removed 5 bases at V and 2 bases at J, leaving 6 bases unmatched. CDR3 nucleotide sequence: TGTGCCTGGGATGACAGGGAGACCTACAATGAGCAGTTCTTC. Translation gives CAWDDRETYNEQFF.

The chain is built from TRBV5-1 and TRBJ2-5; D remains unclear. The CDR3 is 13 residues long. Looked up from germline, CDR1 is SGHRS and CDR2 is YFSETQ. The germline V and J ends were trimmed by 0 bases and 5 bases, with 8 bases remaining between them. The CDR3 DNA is TGCGCCAGCAGCTTGGCCCAATTTGAGACCCAGTACTTC. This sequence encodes CASSLAQFETQYF.

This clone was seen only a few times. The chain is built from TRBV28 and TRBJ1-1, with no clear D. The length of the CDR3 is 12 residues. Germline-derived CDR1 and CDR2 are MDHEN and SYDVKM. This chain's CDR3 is CASYGTTLQAFF. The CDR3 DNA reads TGTGCGAGCTATGGCACGACTCTTCAAGCTTTCTTT.

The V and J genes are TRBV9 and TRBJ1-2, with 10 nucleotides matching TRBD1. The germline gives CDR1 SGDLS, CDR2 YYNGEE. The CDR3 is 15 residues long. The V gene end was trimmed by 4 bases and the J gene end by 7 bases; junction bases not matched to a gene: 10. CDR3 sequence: CASSPTGQGSSGYTF. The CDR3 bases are TGTGCCAGCAGCCCCACGGGACAGGGGTCCTCTGGCTACACCTTC.

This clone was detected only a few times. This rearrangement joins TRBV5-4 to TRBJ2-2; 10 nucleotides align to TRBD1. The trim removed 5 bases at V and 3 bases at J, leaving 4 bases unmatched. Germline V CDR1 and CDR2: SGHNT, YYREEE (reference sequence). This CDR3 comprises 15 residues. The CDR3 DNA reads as TGTGCCAGCAGGAAGGGACAGGGGTACACCGGGGAGCTGTTTTTT. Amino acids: CASRKGQGYTGELFF.

The DNA for the CDR3 is TGCGCCAGCAGCCCCGGACAGGGGGTGGGCTATGGCTACACCTTC. Its translation: CASSPGQGVGYGYTF. The V gene is TRBV4-1, the J gene TRBJ1-2; 10 bases are shared with TRBD1. Germline V gives CDR1 MGHRA, CDR2 YSYEKL. There are 15 residues in the CDR3. V was pared by 4 bases and J by 4 bases, with 6 bases of the junction left unmatched.

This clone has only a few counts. In DNA, the CDR3 is TGTGCCAGCTCACCACTGGGACGGGGGGAGTGGGGCAATCAGCCCCAGCATTTT. Protein: CASSPLGRGEWGNQPQHF. The chain links TRBV18 to TRBJ1-5; D possibly corresponds to TRBD1 (5 bases). Between the trimmed V and J ends, which lost 1 base and 2 bases, there was a span of 18 bases. Germline lookup yields CDR1 KGHSH and CDR2 LQKENI. The CDR3 is 18 amino acids. Using reference TRBV18 and TRBJ1-5 for the parts outside the CDR3, the full variable domain is NAGVMQNPRHLVRRRGQEARLRCSPMKGHSHVYWYRQLPEEGLKFMVYLQKENIIDESGMPKERFSAEFPKEGPSILRIQQVVRGDSAAYFCASSPLGRGEWGNQPQHFGDGTRLSIL.

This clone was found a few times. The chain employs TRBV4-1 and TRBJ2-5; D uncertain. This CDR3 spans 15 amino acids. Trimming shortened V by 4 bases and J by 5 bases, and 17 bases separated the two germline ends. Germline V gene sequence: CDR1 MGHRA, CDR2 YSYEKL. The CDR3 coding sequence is TGCGCCAGCAGCCCCCAGGAGCTAGACCTGGAGACCCAGTACTTC. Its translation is CASSPQELDLETQYF.